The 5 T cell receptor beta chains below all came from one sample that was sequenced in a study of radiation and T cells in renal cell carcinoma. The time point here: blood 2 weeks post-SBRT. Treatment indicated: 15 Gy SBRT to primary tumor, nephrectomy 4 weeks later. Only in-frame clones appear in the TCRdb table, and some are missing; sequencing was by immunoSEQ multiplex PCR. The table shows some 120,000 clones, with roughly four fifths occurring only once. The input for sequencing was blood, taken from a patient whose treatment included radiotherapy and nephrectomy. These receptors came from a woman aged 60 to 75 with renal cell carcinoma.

The CDR3 is CASSLDGSSYNEQFF. The CDR3 DNA is TGTGCCAGCAGCTTAGACGGGAGCTCCTACAATGAGCAGTTCTTC. The chain recombines TRBV7-9 with TRBJ2-1; maybe TRBD2 (6 bases). Germline-derived CDR1 and CDR2 are SEHNR and FQNEAQ (reference sequence). Between the trimmed V and J ends, which lost 1 base and 0 bases, there was a span of 7 bases. This CDR3 region has 15 residues.

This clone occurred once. The CDR3, as DNA: TGCAGCGTTGTTTCTCCTACAGGGAGTCCTGAAAAACTGTTTTTT. Protein sequence: CSVVSPTGSPEKLFF. The V call is TRBV29-1, the J call TRBJ1-4; maybe TRBD1 (6 bases). Germline V gives CDR1 SQVTM, CDR2 ANQGSEA. The CDR3 is 15 amino acids. With 4 bases removed from V and 7 bases from J, the gap between germline ends came to 19 bases. The full variable domain, in which reference TRBV29-1 and TRBJ1-4 provide the parts outside the CDR3, is SAVISQKPSRDICQRGTSLTIQCQVDSQVTMMFWYRQQPGQSLTLIATANQGSEATYESGFVIDKFPISRPNLTFSTLTVSNMSPEDSSIYLCSVVSPTGSPEKLFFGSGTQLSVL.

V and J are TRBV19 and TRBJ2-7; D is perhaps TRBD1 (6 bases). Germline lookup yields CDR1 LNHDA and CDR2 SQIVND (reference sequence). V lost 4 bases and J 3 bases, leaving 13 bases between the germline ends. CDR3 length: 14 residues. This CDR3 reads CASSTQDSDYEQYF. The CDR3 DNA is TGTGCCAGTAGTACACAGGACAGTGACTACGAGCAGTACTTC. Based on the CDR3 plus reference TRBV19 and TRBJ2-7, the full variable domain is DGGITQSPKYLFRKEGQNVTLSCEQNLNHDAMYWYRQDPGQGLRLIYYSQIVNDFQKGDIAEGYSVSREKKESFPLTVTSAQKNPTAFYLCASSTQDSDYEQYFGPGTRLTVT.

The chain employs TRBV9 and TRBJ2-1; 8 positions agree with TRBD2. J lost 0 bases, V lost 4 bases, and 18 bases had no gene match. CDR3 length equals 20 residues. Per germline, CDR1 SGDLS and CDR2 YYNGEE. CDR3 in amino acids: CASSPHSGPTSGRSYNEQFF. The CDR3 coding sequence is TGTGCCAGCAGCCCCCATTCGGGACCTACTAGCGGCCGCTCCTACAATGAGCAGTTCTTC. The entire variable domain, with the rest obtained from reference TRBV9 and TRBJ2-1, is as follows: DSGVTQTPKHLITATGQRVTLRCSPRSGDLSVYWYQQSLDQGLQFLIQYYNGEERAKGNILERFSAQQFPDLHSELNLSSLELGDSALYFCASSPHSGPTSGRSYNEQFFGPGTRLTVL.

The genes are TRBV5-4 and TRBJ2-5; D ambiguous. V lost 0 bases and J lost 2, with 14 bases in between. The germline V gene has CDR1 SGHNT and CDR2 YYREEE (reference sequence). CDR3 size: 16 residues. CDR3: CASSLGSPAIQETQYF. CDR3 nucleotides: TGTGCCAGCAGCTTGGGGTCCCCCGCGATTCAAGAGACCCAGTACTTC. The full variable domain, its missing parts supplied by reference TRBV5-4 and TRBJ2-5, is ETGVTQSPTHLIKTRGQQVTLRCSSQSGHNTVSWYQQALGQGPQFIFQYYREEENGRGNFPPRFSGLQFPNYSSELNVNALELDDSALYLCASSLGSPAIQETQYFGPGTRLLVL.